This T cell receptor (beta chain) was recorded in a study of cytomegalovirus exposure and HLA in healthy donors. Study results and limitations: An ancestry cluster, one associated with Asian ancestry, reportedly showed fewer N-insertions than the roughly 610-donor mean in a later analysis.

The germline CDR1 and CDR2 sequences are MNHEY and SMNVEV (reference sequence). The V and J ends lost 8 bases and 3 bases, in that order; junction bases with no gene match: 5. This CDR3 region has 13 residues. Regarding this clone: What it binds is unknown.

Researchers ran the PCR with 60 Vbeta and 13 Jbeta primers. The protocol was immunoSEQ multiplex PCR, while the TCRdb copy is restricted to in-frame clones and leaves out a portion. The data hold around 87,000 clones, with over 70% observed a single time. This receptor was obtained from a man aged 40-49 years in good health and CMV-seronegative. This sequence joins TRBV27 and TRBJ1-2; 8 bases are shared with TRBD1. Material: PBMCs. For the CDR3, the DNA is TGTGCCAGCGGAAACAGGGGGTACTATGGCTACACCTTC. Translation gives CASGNRGYYGYTF.